This TCR beta chain was obtained from a study of blood T cell repertoires in COVID-19. As for the study in general: The origin of the acute and convalescent COVID-19 samples was the United States, Italy and Spain. PBMCs, B-cell-depleted T cells, or T cells were the source of the cDNA or gDNA that made up the material.

As handled by the study authors: Amplification with reference gene primers provided the estimates of nucleated cell counts. The table came from immunoSEQ multiplex PCR; TCRdb's copy has only in-frame clones and leaves some out. V, J and clone size are those of that table, while D and trimming were read from the DNA. The sample has about 170,000 clones, 92% seen once. Germline-derived CDR1 and CDR2 are SGHAT and FQNNGV. This CDR3 comprises 14 residues. V dropped 5 bases and J dropped 0 bases, with 10 bases sitting between them. V is TRBV11-2 and J is TRBJ1-1; D unclear. The clonotype originates from a man younger than 40 with COVID-19, enrolled during active disease. The sequencing input was peripheral blood. The CDR3 loop reads CASSRVAVNTEAFF. CDR3 in DNA: TGTGCCAGCAGCCGAGTCGCGGTGAACACTGAAGCTTTCTTT. Supplemented by reference TRBV11-2 and TRBJ1-1, the full variable domain reads EAGVAQSPRYKIIEKRQSVAFWCNPISGHATLYWYQQILGQGPKLLIQFQNNGVVDDSQLPKDRFSAERLKGVDSTLKIQPAKLEDSAVYLCASSRVAVNTEAFFGQGTRLTVV.